Below are 26 T cell receptor beta chains sequenced from a single sample in a study of cytomegalovirus exposure and HLA in healthy donors. A multiplex PCR was run with 60 Vbeta primers and 13 Jbeta primers. TCRdb's copy holds only in-frame clones and misses some; the assay was immunoSEQ multiplex PCR. The sample yields roughly 200,000 clones, roughly 80% seen once. The specimen sequenced was PBMCs. The receptor source for this set is a man between 25 and 39 years old in good health and CMV-seronegative.

The DNA of the CDR3 is TGTGCCAGCAGCTCAACAGGGAGGGGGAATCAGCCCCAGCATTTT. Translated, it gives CASSSTGRGNQPQHF. This chain links TRBV7-9 with TRBJ1-5; D is possibly TRBD1 (6 bases). The length of the CDR3 is 15 residues. Germline V gene sequence: CDR1 SEHNR, CDR2 FQNEAQ (reference sequence). Trimming removed 4 bases from V and 4 bases from J, with 14 bases in between.

The chain recombines TRBV4-2 with TRBJ2-5, with no clear D. The DNA end is a closer match to TRBJ2-7, so the J assignment may be wrong. CDR3 size: 12 residues. The germline gives CDR1 LGHNA, CDR2 YNFKEQ. CDR3 sequence (DNA): TGTGCCAGCAGCCAACCCTCTAACGAGCAGTACTTC. Amino acids: CASSQPSNEQYF.

The chain couples TRBV4-3 to TRBJ2-2; D gene ambiguous. The germline V gene has CDR1 LGHNA and CDR2 YSLEER. This CDR3 is 15 amino acids long. V was clipped by 1 base and J by 5 bases, with 11 bases between them. The CDR3 spells CASSQVTAGTGELFF. In nucleotides, the CDR3 is TGCGCCAGCAGCCAAGTAACCGCAGGAACCGGGGAGCTGTTTTTT.

Written as DNA, the CDR3 is TGTGCCAGCAGCCGGGGACTAGCGGTCCAAGAGACCCAGTACTTC. As protein: CASSRGLAVQETQYF. The chain links TRBV11-2 to TRBJ2-5; 11 bases are a match to TRBD2. The ends lost 5 bases at V and 1 base at J; junction bases unmatched: 3. Germline V lookup: CDR1 SGHAT, CDR2 FQNNGV. This CDR3 spans 15 amino acids.

Concerning this clone itself: At one end the junction does not follow the germline gene, possibly because of a read error. CDR3 sequence reads: CASSRDRVSGASVLTF. CDR3 DNA: TGTGCCAGCAGCCGGGACAGGGTCTCTGGGGCCAGCGTCCTGACTTTC. The chain carries TRBV27 and TRBJ2-6; 9 nucleotides match TRBD1. Germline-derived CDR1 and CDR2 are MNHEY and SMNVEV (reference sequence). The CDR3 contains 16 residues.

The chain has TRBV11-2 and TRBJ1-1; no clear D gene. The germline V and J ends were trimmed by 3 bases and 2 bases, with 19 bases remaining between them. There are 17 residues in the CDR3. Germline-derived CDR1 and CDR2 are SGHAT and FQNNGV. The CDR3 region has the DNA TGTGCCAGCAGCTTCCCTTTCTCTTCTACTTTAAACACTGAAGCTTTCTTT. It translates to CASSFPFSSTLNTEAFF.

The CDR3 bases are TGTGCCAGCAGCTTGGAGCGGGGGGGATCCGGGGAGCTGTTTTTT. Residues: CASSLERGGSGELFF. The J gene is TRBJ2-2, the V gene TRBV5-4; 10 positions agree with TRBD2. The CDR3 covers 15 residues. J lost 6 bases, V lost 0 bases, and 2 bases had no gene match. From germline, CDR1 is SGHNT and CDR2 YYREEE (reference sequence).

The chain is built from TRBV2 and TRBJ2-5, with 7 bases aligning to TRBD2. The CDR3 totals 15 residues. The V and J ends lost 7 bases and 2 bases, in that order; junction bases with no gene match: 10. CDR1 and CDR2 from the germline V gene are SNHLY and FYNNEI. The CDR3 DNA follows: TGTGCCAGCACTGGCGTACCAGCGGGGCAAGAGACCCAGTACTTC. It yields the protein CASTGVPAGQETQYF.

The chain has TRBV10-3 and TRBJ2-6; weak D call: TRBD2 (7 bases). The CDR3 covers 16 residues. The V end lost 2 bases, the J end lost 9 bases, and 17 bases lay between the germline ends. The germline V gene has CDR1 ENHRY and CDR2 SYGVKD. CDR3 bases: TGTGCCATCAGTGAGCCCCTCGGCGGGGGACACAACGTCCTGACTTTC. Its protein is CAISEPLGGGHNVLTF.

The V and J genes are TRBV9 and TRBJ2-4, with 8 bases aligning to TRBD1. V was pared by 3 bases and J by 6 bases, with 8 bases of the junction left unmatched. CDR1 is SGDLS, CDR2 YYNGEE, per germline. CDR3 length: 15 residues. The CDR3 region is CASSEGQVSGNIQYF. The CDR3 DNA sequence: TGTGCCAGCAGCGAGGGACAGGTCTCGGGAAACATTCAGTACTTC. The full variable domain, its missing parts supplied by reference TRBV9 and TRBJ2-4, is DSGVTQTPKHLITATGQRVTLRCSPRSGDLSVYWYQQSLDQGLQFLIQYYNGEERAKGNILERFSAQQFPDLHSELNLSSLELGDSALYFCASSEGQVSGNIQYFGAGTRLSVL.

This rearrangement joins TRBV6-4 to TRBJ2-7; 7 positions agree with TRBD2. The CDR3 sequence is 13 residues long. J was trimmed by 7 bases and V by 8 bases; bases with no gene match: 11. The germline gives CDR1 MRHNA, CDR2 SNTAGT. The CDR3 DNA follows: TGTGCCAGCGGGGGGGGGAGGCTTGGGGAGCAGTACTTC. It encodes CASGGGRLGEQYF.

The chain combines TRBV4-3 with TRBJ2-7, with D possibly matching TRBD2 (5 bases). Trimming removed 1 base from V and 2 bases from J, with 18 bases in between. This CDR3 is built from 17 residues. Looked up from germline, CDR1 is LGHNA and CDR2 is YSLEER. CDR3 sequence reads: CASSQGLSSGIAYEQYF. The CDR3 nucleotides read TGCGCCAGCAGCCAAGGTTTGAGTTCGGGGATCGCCTACGAGCAGTACTTC.

The gene calls are TRBV15 and TRBJ2-7; D remains unclear. The germline V gene encodes CDR1 LNHNV and CDR2 YYDKDF (reference sequence). The CDR3 is 13 residues long. Trimming cost V 5 bases and J 2 bases, with 10 bases left between them. The CDR3 DNA is TGTGCCACCAGCCGCCAGGTTACCTACGAGCAGTACTTC. Translating gives CATSRQVTYEQYF.

The chain combines TRBV6-5 with TRBJ1-6, with TRBD1 identical over 7 bases. The CDR3 extends over 15 amino acids. The J segment lost 9 bases and the V segment lost 3 bases, leaving 8 bases of the junction unmatched. Germline V CDR1 and CDR2: MNHEY, SVGAGI. This chain's CDR3 is CASSYLTGALSPLHF. Written as DNA, the CDR3 is TGTGCCAGCAGTTATCTAACAGGGGCCCTTTCACCCCTCCACTTT.

The chain is built from TRBV4-2 and TRBJ2-3; D unresolved. The CDR3 loop spans 14 amino acids. The germline gives CDR1 LGHNA, CDR2 YNFKEQ. The V end lost 1 base, the J end lost 2 bases, and 7 bases lay between the germline ends. The CDR3 DNA is TGTGCCAGCAGCCAAGGACTTACCACAGATACGCAGTATTTT. It yields the protein CASSQGLTTDTQYF.

This clone was seen a single time. This chain uses TRBV7-6 with TRBJ1-1, with D possibly matching TRBD1 (6 bases). Trimming took off 0 bases at V and 1 base at J, with 15 bases between the two ends. Germline lookup yields CDR1 SGHVS and CDR2 FNYEAQ. This CDR3 contains 17 residues. The CDR3 protein is CASSLAAVTGPNTEAFF. In DNA, the CDR3 is TGTGCCAGCAGCTTAGCAGCAGTGACAGGCCCGAACACTGAAGCTTTCTTT.

V gene TRBV6-5 combines with J gene TRBJ1-2, with D uncertain. Trimming cost V 5 bases and J 2 bases, with 12 bases left between them. The CDR3 sequence is 14 residues long. Germline V gives CDR1 MNHEY, CDR2 SVGAGI. The chain's CDR3 is CASSHRPRNYGYTF. The CDR3 DNA sequence: TGTGCCAGCAGTCACCGACCTAGGAACTATGGCTACACCTTC.

The genes are TRBV5-8 and TRBJ1-5; D is ambiguous. Germline-derived CDR1 and CDR2 are SGHTS and YDEGEE. Trimming cost V 4 bases and J 8 bases, with 7 bases left between them. The CDR3 has 11 amino acids. The CDR3 reads CASSTREPQHF. In DNA form, the CDR3 reads TGTGCCAGCAGCACCCGGGAGCCCCAGCATTTT.

The chain employs TRBV9 and TRBJ1-4; the D is unclear. Looked up from germline, CDR1 is SGDLS and CDR2 is YYNGEE. V was cut by 0 bases and J by 5 bases, with 11 bases left in between. The CDR3 is 15 amino acids. CDR3 loop: CASSVAGSVNEKLFF. CDR3 in DNA: TGTGCCAGCAGCGTAGCAGGTTCCGTGAATGAAAAACTGTTTTTT.

V gene TRBV28 combines with J gene TRBJ1-6; 9 bases fit TRBD1. The trim removed 6 bases at V and 7 bases at J, leaving 7 bases unmatched. Germline CDR1 MDHEN, CDR2 SYDVKM. This CDR3 is built from 15 residues. The DNA of the CDR3 is TGTGCCAGCAGCCGTTGGACAGGGGAAAATTCACCCCTCCACTTT. Its protein product is CASSRWTGENSPLHF.

CDR3 amino acids: CASSFTVWSENTEAFF. The CDR3 bases are TGTGCCAGCAGTTTCACGGTCTGGTCCGAGAACACTGAAGCTTTCTTT. This chain connects TRBV28 to TRBJ1-1; D is ambiguous. Per the germline V gene, CDR1 is MDHEN and CDR2 is SYDVKM. Trimming took off 3 bases at V and 1 base at J, with 15 bases between the two ends. The CDR3 contains 16 residues. The full variable domain, in which reference TRBV28 and TRBJ1-1 provide the parts outside the CDR3, is DVKVTQSSRYLVKRTGEKVFLECVQDMDHENMFWYRQDPGLGLRLIYFSYDVKMKEKGDIPEGYSVSREKKERFSLILESASTNQTSMYLCASSFTVWSENTEAFFGQGTRLTVV.

This chain uses TRBV5-1 with TRBJ2-1; the D gene is possibly TRBD2 (6 bases). V lost 3 bases and J lost 9, with 10 bases in between. The CDR3 spans 12 residues. Germline CDR1 SGHRS, CDR2 YFSETQ. The CDR3 DNA sequence: TGCGCCAGCAGCTCGGGACTCTTTGAGCAGTTCTTC. Its protein product is CASSSGLFEQFF.

The V gene is TRBV7-2, the J gene TRBJ2-4, with D tentatively TRBD1 (5 bases). CDR3 length: 18 residues. Trimming shortened V by 1 base and J by 4 bases, and 20 bases separated the two germline ends. The germline gives CDR1 SGHTA, CDR2 FQGNSA. CDR3 sequence reads: CASSLVKGKLGIKNIQYF. The DNA for the CDR3 is TGTGCCAGCAGCTTAGTCAAGGGGAAGCTAGGGATAAAAAACATTCAGTACTTC.

This chain joins TRBV28 and TRBJ2-7, with D possibly matching TRBD2 (6 bases). The CDR3 has 14 amino acids. The ends were cut back, 7 bases at V and 0 bases at J, with 13 bases in the middle. Germline CDR1 and CDR2: MDHEN and SYDVKM. In DNA form, the CDR3 reads TGTGCCAGCACTCCTTGGGGGGACTCCTACGAGCAGTACTTC. Amino acid sequence: CASTPWGDSYEQYF.

The genes are TRBV9 and TRBJ1-2, with 9 nucleotides matching TRBD1. Germline trimming cut 2 bases from V and 0 bases from J; bases unmatched to any gene: 8. Per germline, CDR1 SGDLS and CDR2 YYNGEE. CDR3 length equals 17 residues. The CDR3 coding sequence is TGTGCCAGCAGCGTTGGACAGGGGTCCTGGGCTAACTATGGCTACACCTTC. Translation gives CASSVGQGSWANYGYTF.

V and J are TRBV2 and TRBJ2-2; D ambiguous. V was pared by 5 bases and J by 3 bases, with 7 bases between. The CDR3 extends over 13 amino acids. Germline V CDR1 and CDR2: SNHLY, FYNNEI. CDR3: CASSRQDTGELFF. CDR3 DNA: TGTGCCAGCAGTCGTCAGGACACCGGGGAGCTGTTTTTT. Together with reference TRBV2 and TRBJ2-2, the CDR3 gives the full variable domain: EPEVTQTPSHQVTQMGQEVILRCVPISNHLYFYWYRQILGQKVEFLVSFYNNEISEKSEIFDDQFSVERPDGSNFTLKIRSTKLEDSAMYFCASSRQDTGELFFGEGSRLTVL.